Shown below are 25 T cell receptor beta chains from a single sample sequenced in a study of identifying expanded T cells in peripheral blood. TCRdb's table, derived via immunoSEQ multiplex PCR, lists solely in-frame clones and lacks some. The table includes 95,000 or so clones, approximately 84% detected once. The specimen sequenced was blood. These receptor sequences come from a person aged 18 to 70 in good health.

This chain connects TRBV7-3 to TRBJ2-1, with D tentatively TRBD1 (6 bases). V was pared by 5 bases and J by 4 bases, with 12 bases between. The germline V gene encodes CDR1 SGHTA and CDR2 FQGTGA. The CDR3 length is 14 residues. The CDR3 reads CASSNRADYNEQFF. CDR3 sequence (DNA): TGTGCCAGCAGCAACAGGGCTGATTACAATGAGCAGTTCTTC.

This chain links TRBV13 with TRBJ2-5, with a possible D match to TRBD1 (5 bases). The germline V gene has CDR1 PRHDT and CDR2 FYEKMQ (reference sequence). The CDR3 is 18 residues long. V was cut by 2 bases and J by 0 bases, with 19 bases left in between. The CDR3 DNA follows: TGTGCCAGCAGCTTAAGTTACTACTTTCGGACAAACCAAGAGACCCAGTACTTC. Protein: CASSLSYYFRTNQETQYF.

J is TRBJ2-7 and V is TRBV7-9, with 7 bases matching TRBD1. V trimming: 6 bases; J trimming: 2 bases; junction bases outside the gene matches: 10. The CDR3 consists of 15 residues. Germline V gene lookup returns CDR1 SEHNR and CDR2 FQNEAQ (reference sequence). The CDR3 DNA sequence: TGTGCCAGCAGTACCGGCGTCAGGGGGACCTACGAGCAGTACTTC. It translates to CASSTGVRGTYEQYF.

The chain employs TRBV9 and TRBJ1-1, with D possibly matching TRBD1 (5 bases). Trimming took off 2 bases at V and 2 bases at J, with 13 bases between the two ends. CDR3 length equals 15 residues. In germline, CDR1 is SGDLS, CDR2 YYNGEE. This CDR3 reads CASSVGAGPNTEAFF. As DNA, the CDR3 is TGTGCCAGCAGCGTCGGGGCAGGGCCCAACACTGAAGCTTTCTTT. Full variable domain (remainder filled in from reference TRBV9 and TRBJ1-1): DSGVTQTPKHLITATGQRVTLRCSPRSGDLSVYWYQQSLDQGLQFLIQYYNGEERAKGNILERFSAQQFPDLHSELNLSSLELGDSALYFCASSVGAGPNTEAFFGQGTRLTVV.

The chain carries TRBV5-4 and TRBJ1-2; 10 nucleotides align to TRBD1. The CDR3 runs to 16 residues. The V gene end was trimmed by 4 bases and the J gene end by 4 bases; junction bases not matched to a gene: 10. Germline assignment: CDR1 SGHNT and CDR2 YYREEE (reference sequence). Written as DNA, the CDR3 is TGTGCCAGCAGCCTTCGGGACAGGGGATTTGCCTATGGCTACACCTTC. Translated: CASSLRDRGFAYGYTF.

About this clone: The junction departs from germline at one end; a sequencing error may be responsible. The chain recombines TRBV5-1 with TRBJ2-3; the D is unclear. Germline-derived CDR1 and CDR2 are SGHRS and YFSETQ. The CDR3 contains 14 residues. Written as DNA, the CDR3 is TGCGCCAGCAGGTTGGAACCCTACACAGATACGCAGTATTTT. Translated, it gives CASRLEPYTDTQYF. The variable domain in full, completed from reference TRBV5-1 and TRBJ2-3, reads KAGVTQTPRYLIKTRGQQVTLSCSPISGHRSVSWYQQTPGQGLQFLFEYFSETQRNKGNFPGRFSGRQFSNSRSEMNVSTLELGDSALYLCASRLEPYTDTQYFGPGTRLTVL.

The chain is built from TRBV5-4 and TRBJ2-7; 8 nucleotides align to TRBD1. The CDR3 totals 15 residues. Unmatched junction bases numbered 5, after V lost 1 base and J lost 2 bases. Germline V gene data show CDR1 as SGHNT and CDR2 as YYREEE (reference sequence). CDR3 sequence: CASSLSGQGTYEQYF. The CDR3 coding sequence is TGTGCCAGCAGCTTGTCAGGACAGGGTACCTACGAGCAGTACTTC.

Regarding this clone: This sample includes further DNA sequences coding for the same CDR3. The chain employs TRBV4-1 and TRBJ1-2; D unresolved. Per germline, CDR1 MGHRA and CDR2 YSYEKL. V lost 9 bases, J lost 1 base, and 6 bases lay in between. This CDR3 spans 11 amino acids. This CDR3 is CASSGNYGYTF. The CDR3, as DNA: TGCGCCAGTTCCGGTAACTATGGCTACACCTTC.

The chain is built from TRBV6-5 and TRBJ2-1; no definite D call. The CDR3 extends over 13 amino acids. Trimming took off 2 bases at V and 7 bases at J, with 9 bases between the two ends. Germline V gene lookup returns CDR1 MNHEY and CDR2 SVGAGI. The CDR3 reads CASSYNQNNEQFF. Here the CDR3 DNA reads TGTGCCAGCAGTTACAACCAAAATAATGAGCAGTTCTTC.

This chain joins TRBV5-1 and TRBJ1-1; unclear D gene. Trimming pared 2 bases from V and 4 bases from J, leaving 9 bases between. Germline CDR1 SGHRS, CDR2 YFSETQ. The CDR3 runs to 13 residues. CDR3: CASSFLGSTEAFF. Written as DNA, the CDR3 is TGCGCCAGCAGCTTCCTGGGGTCCACTGAAGCTTTCTTT.

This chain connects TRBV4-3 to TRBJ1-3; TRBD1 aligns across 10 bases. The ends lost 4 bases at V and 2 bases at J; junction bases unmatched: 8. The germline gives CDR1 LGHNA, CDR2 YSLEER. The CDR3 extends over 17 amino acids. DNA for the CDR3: TGCGCCAGCAGCCGAGTTAGAGGGACAGGGGCTGGAAACACCATATATTTT. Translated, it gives CASSRVRGTGAGNTIYF.

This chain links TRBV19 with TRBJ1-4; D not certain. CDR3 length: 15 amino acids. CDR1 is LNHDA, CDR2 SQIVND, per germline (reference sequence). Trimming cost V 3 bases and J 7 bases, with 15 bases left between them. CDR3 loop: CASSIDGRVIEKLFF. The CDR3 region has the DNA TGTGCCAGTAGTATCGACGGACGGGTAATTGAAAAACTGTTTTTT.

The CDR3 DNA sequence: TGCGCCAGCAGCTTATCGAGCGGGGGCACCTCCTACGAGCAGTACTTC. This encodes CASSLSSGGTSYEQYF. This sequence joins TRBV5-1 and TRBJ2-7; 8 bases fit TRBD2. V was pared by 2 bases and J by 0 bases, with 7 bases of the junction left unmatched. Germline V CDR1 and CDR2: SGHRS, YFSETQ. This CDR3 is built from 16 residues.

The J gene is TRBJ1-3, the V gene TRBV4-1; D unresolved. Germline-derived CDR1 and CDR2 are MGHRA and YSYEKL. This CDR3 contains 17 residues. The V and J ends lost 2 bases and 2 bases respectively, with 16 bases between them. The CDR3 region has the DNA TGCGCCAGCAGCCAACCCTCTAAAGGACCTACTGGAAACACCATATATTTT. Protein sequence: CASSQPSKGPTGNTIYF.

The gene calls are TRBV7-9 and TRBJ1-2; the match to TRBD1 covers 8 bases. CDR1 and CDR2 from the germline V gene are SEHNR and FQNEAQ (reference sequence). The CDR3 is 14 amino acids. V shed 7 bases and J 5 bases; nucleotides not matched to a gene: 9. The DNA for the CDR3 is TGTGCCAGCACCCTGGACAGGGCCATTTATGGCTACACCTTC. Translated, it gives CASTLDRAIYGYTF.

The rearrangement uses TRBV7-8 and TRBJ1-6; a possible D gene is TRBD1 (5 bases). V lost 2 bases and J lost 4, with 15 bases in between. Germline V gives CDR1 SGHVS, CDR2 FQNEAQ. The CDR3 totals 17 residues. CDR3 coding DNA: TGTGCCAGCAGCTTAACGGCAGGGATACTTTATAATTCACCCCTCCACTTT. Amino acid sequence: CASSLTAGILYNSPLHF.

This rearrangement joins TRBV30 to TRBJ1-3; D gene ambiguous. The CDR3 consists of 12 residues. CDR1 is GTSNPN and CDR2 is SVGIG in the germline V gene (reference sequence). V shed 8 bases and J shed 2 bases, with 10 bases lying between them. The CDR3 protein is CAGWSPGNTIYF. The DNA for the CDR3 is TGTGCCGGGTGGAGTCCTGGAAACACCATATATTTT.

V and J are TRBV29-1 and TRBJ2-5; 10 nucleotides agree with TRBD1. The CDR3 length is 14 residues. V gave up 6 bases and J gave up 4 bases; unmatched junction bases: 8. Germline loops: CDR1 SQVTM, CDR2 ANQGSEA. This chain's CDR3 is CSVGKGTGAETQYF. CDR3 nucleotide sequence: TGCAGCGTCGGAAAAGGGACAGGGGCAGAGACCCAGTACTTC.

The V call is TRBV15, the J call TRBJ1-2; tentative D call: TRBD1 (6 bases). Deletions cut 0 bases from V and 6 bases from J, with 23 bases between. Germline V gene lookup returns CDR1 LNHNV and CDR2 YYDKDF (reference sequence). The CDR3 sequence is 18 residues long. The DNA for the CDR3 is TGTGCCACCAGCAGAGATAGGAATAGGGGGGGGCGCACTAATGGCTACACCTTC. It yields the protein CATSRDRNRGGRTNGYTF.

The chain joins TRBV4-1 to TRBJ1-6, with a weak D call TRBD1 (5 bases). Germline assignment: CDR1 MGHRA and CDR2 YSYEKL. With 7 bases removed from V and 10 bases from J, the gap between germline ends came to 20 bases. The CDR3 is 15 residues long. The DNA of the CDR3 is TGCGCCAGCACTACTGCGGGGCCAGGGTACTCACCCCTCCACTTT. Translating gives CASTTAGPGYSPLHF.

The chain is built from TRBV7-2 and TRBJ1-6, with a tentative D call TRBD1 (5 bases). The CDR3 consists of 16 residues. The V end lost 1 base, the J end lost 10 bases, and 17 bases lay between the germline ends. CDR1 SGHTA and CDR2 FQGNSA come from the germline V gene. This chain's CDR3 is CASSLGVGRVDSPLHF. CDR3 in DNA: TGTGCCAGCAGCTTAGGGGTTGGCAGGGTGGACTCACCCCTCCACTTT. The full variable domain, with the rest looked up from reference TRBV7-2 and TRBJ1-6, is GAGVSQSPSNKVTEKGKDVELRCDPISGHTALYWYRQSLGQGLEFLIYFQGNSAPDKSGLPSDRFSAERTGGSVSTLTIQRTQQEDSAVYLCASSLGVGRVDSPLHFGNGTRLTVT.

The CDR3 reads CASSLVWGTATYEQYF. The CDR3 coding sequence is TGTGCCAGCAGCTTGGTATGGGGGACAGCTACCTACGAGCAGTACTTC. The chain has TRBV5-5 and TRBJ2-7; the match to TRBD1 covers 7 bases. This CDR3 has 16 amino acids. Germline CDR1 and CDR2: SGHKS and YYEKEE (reference sequence). Trimming removed 0 bases from V and 2 bases from J; junction bases left unmatched: 8.

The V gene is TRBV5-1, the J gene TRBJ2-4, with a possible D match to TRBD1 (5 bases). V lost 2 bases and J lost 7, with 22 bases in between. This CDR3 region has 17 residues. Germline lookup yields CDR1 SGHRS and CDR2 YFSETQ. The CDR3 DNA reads TGCGCCAGCAGCTTAGGGGTAGGGTCATCCAAAGGGAACATTCAGTACTTC. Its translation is CASSLGVGSSKGNIQYF.

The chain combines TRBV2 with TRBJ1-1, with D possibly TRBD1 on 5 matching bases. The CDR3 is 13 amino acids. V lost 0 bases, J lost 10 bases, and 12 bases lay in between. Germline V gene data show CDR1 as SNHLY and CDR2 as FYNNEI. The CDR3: CASSEAGRGRAFF. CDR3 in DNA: TGTGCCAGCAGTGAAGCTGGTAGGGGAAGAGCTTTCTTT.

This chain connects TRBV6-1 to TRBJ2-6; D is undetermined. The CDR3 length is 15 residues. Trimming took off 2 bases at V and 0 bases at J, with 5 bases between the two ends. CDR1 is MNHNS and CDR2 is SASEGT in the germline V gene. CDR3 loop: CASSEFSSGANVLTF. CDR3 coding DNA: TGTGCCAGCAGTGAATTCAGCTCTGGGGCCAACGTCCTGACTTTC.